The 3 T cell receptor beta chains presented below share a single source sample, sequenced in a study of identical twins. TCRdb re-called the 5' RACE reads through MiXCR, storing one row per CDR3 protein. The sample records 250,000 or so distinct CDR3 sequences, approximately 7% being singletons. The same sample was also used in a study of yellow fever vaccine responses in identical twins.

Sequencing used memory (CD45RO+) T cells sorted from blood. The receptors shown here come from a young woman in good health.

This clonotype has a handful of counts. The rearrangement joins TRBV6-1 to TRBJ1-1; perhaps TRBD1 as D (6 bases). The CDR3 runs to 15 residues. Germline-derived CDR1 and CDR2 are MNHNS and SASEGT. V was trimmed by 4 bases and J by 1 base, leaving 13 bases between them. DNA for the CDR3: TGTGCCAGCAGTGCAACAGGGCGCCAGAACACTGAAGCTTTCTTT. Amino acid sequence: CASSATGRQNTEAFF.

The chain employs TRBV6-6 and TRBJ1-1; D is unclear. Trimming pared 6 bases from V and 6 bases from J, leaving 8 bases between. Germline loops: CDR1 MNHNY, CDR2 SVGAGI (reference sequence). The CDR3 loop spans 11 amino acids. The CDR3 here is CASRRDAEAFF. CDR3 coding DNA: TGTGCCAGCAGGAGAGATGCTGAAGCTTTCTTT.

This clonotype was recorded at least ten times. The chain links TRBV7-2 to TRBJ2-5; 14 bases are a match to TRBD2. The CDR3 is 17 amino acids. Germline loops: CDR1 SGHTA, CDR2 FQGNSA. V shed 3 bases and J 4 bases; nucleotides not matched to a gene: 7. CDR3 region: CASSFGTSGSHPETQYF. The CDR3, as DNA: TGTGCCAGCAGCTTCGGGACTAGCGGGAGTCACCCAGAGACCCAGTACTTC.